A single sample gave rise to the 30 T cell receptor beta chains below, sequenced in a study of identifying expanded T cells in peripheral blood. Generated by immunoSEQ multiplex PCR, the TCRdb table keeps only in-frame clones and is missing some. Of under 150,000 clones in the sample, 80% to 90% were seen once. Sample: blood. These receptors all stem from a person between 18 and 75 years old in good health.

V gene TRBV7-9 combines with J gene TRBJ2-7; D call uncertain. The germline V gene encodes CDR1 SEHNR and CDR2 FQNEAQ (reference sequence). V lost 5 bases and J lost 7, with 9 bases in between. This CDR3 has 11 residues. DNA for the CDR3: TGTGCCAGCAGCCGACTTTGGGAGCAGTACTTC. Protein product: CASSRLWEQYF.

The V gene is TRBV5-1, the J gene TRBJ1-4, with D perhaps TRBD1 (5 bases). This CDR3 region has 16 residues. The V gene's germline CDR1 is SGHRS and CDR2 YFSETQ. Deletions cut 4 bases from V and 0 bases from J, with 13 bases between. CDR3 nucleotides: TGCGCCAGCAGCGTTGATGACAGTTCAACTAATGAAAAACTGTTTTTT. The encoded protein is CASSVDDSSTNEKLFF.

The chain couples TRBV10-2 to TRBJ1-1, with 8 bases identical to TRBD1. Losses at the gene ends were 8 bases for V and 1 base for J; bases not matched to a gene: 0. Germline V lookup: CDR1 WSHSY, CDR2 SAAADI. This CDR3 spans 12 amino acids. Written as DNA, the CDR3 is TGCGCCAGCGGGACAGGGAACACTGAAGCTTTCTTT. Amino acids: CASGTGNTEAFF.

The genes are TRBV5-1 and TRBJ2-3, with 9 bases fitting TRBD2. This CDR3 is 16 amino acids long. Losses at the gene ends were 4 bases for V and 2 bases for J; bases not matched to a gene: 8. Germline V gene lookup returns CDR1 SGHRS and CDR2 YFSETQ. This CDR3 reads CASSQEPGLATDTQYF. The CDR3 nucleotides are TGCGCCAGCAGCCAGGAACCGGGACTAGCCACAGATACGCAGTATTTT. The entire variable domain, with the rest obtained from reference TRBV5-1 and TRBJ2-3, is as follows: KAGVTQTPRYLIKTRGQQVTLSCSPISGHRSVSWYQQTPGQGLQFLFEYFSETQRNKGNFPGRFSGRQFSNSRSEMNVSTLELGDSALYLCASSQEPGLATDTQYFGPGTRLTVL.

The J gene is TRBJ2-5, the V gene TRBV13, with TRBD2 identical over 7 bases. The CDR3 has 16 residues. Germline lookup yields CDR1 PRHDT and CDR2 FYEKMQ (reference sequence). The junction had 10 bases not matched to a gene; V was cut back by 4 bases and J by 2 bases. In nucleotides, the CDR3 is TGTGCCAGCAGCTCCCCCGGGACTAATGTGCAAGAGACCCAGTACTTC. Amino acids: CASSSPGTNVQETQYF.

The chain links TRBV9 to TRBJ2-1; a possible D gene is TRBD2 (5 bases). V was clipped by 4 bases and J by 4 bases, with 27 bases between them. Germline CDR1 reads SGDLS; CDR2 reads YYNGEE. CDR3 size: 19 residues. The CDR3, as DNA: TGTGCCAGCAGCCCCTCCCTCGGGATAGTTGTCCCTCGTTACAATGAGCAGTTCTTC. Translation: CASSPSLGIVVPRYNEQFF.

The gene calls are TRBV19 and TRBJ1-4; 7 bases are shared with TRBD1. V was clipped by 4 bases and J by 4 bases; unmatched bases: 6. Germline-derived CDR1 and CDR2 are LNHDA and SQIVND (reference sequence). CDR3 length: 15 amino acids. CDR3 protein: CASSRGTALNEKLFF. The CDR3 nucleotides read TGTGCCAGTAGTAGGGGGACAGCACTTAATGAAAAACTGTTTTTT.

This chain links TRBV15 with TRBJ2-7, with 11 nucleotides matching TRBD1. The CDR3 sequence is 15 residues long. Looked up from germline, CDR1 is LNHNV and CDR2 is YYDKDF (reference sequence). Trimming removed 4 bases from V and 5 bases from J; junction bases left unmatched: 7. The CDR3 sequence: CATSTGGQGANEQYF. In nucleotides, the CDR3 is TGTGCCACCAGCACCGGAGGACAGGGGGCGAACGAGCAGTACTTC.

The V call is TRBV25-1, the J call TRBJ2-7, with TRBD2 identical over 10 bases. The junction had 2 bases not matched to a gene; V was cut back by 3 bases and J by 3 bases. The CDR3 totals 14 residues. Germline V gene data show CDR1 as MGHDK and CDR2 as SYGVNS. CDR3 loop: CASSDTSGNYEQYF. The CDR3 nucleotides are TGTGCCAGCAGTGATACTAGCGGGAACTACGAGCAGTACTTC.

The rearrangement uses TRBV9 and TRBJ2-2; the match to TRBD1 covers 8 bases. The V gene end was trimmed by 7 bases and the J gene end by 7 bases; junction bases not matched to a gene: 6. CDR1 and CDR2 from the germline V gene are SGDLS and YYNGEE. CDR3 length equals 13 residues. CDR3 DNA: TGTGCCAGCGCCAGGGGGCATAACGGGGAGCTGTTTTTT. Its protein product is CASARGHNGELFF.

This sequence joins TRBV7-7 and TRBJ2-7; 8 bases fit TRBD2. This CDR3 comprises 15 residues. Losses at the gene ends were 2 bases for V and 0 bases for J; bases not matched to a gene: 3. The germline gives CDR1 SSHAT, CDR2 FNYEAQ (reference sequence). The CDR3 loop is CASSLYSGASYEQYF. The CDR3 region has the DNA TGTGCCAGCAGCTTATATAGCGGGGCCTCCTACGAGCAGTACTTC.

V usage is TRBV14 and J usage is TRBJ1-3; no clear D gene. V was pared by 0 bases and J by 0 bases, with 9 bases between. CDR1 is SGHDN and CDR2 is FVKESK in the germline V gene. The CDR3 has 16 residues. CDR3 in amino acids: CASSQDQRHSGNTIYF. The CDR3 nucleotides are TGTGCCAGCAGCCAAGATCAAAGGCACTCTGGAAACACCATATATTTT.

The chain couples TRBV7-2 to TRBJ2-5; D might be TRBD2 (5 bases). Looked up from germline, CDR1 is SGHTA and CDR2 is FQGNSA. This CDR3 contains 13 residues. V was pared by 4 bases and J by 5 bases, with 11 bases between. The CDR3 DNA follows: TGTGCCAGCAGCTCCTGGGAGTGGGAGACCCAGTACTTC. The encoded protein is CASSSWEWETQYF.

CDR3 sequence: CATSRPKEPQHF. The CDR3 DNA follows: TGTGCCACCAGCAGACCAAAAGAGCCCCAGCATTTT. The chain recombines TRBV15 with TRBJ1-5; D is unclear. V was shortened by 2 bases and J by 8 bases, with 7 bases between the two germline ends. The CDR3 is 12 amino acids. The germline V gene encodes CDR1 LNHNV and CDR2 YYDKDF (reference sequence).

V is TRBV5-6 and J is TRBJ1-1; TRBD1 matches 10 bases. The germline CDR1 and CDR2 sequences are SGHDT and YYEEEE. This CDR3 has 15 amino acids. V was pared by 0 bases and J by 4 bases, with 3 bases of the junction left unmatched. CDR3 nucleotides: TGTGCCAGCAGCTTGGTGACAGGGGGCTTCACTGAAGCTTTCTTT. Its translation: CASSLVTGGFTEAFF.

The gene calls are TRBV10-3 and TRBJ2-2, with 11 bases that match TRBD1. Looked up from germline, CDR1 is ENHRY and CDR2 is SYGVKD. The length of the CDR3 is 14 residues. V lost 10 bases to trimming and J lost 6 bases; unmatched junction nucleotides: 7. In DNA form, the CDR3 reads TGTGCCACATCTGGACAGGGGGCATCCGGGGAGCTGTTTTTT. This translates into CATSGQGASGELFF.

The V and J genes are TRBV5-6 and TRBJ2-7, with TRBD2 matching over 7 bases. The J segment lost 0 bases and the V segment lost 0 bases, leaving 3 bases of the junction unmatched. CDR3 length equals 15 residues. The germline CDR1 and CDR2 sequences are SGHDT and YYEEEE. The CDR3, as DNA: TGTGCCAGCAGCTTGGATCCGGGGGGCTCCTACGAGCAGTACTTC. Its translation: CASSLDPGGSYEQYF.

The J gene is TRBJ2-4, the V gene TRBV19; 8 positions match TRBD2. Germline V gene sequence: CDR1 LNHDA, CDR2 SQIVND (reference sequence). Trimming took 5 bases from V and 4 from J; bases not matched to a gene: 10. This CDR3 has 16 residues. The CDR3 spells CASSPLSGRAKNIQYF. CDR3 in DNA: TGTGCCAGTAGTCCTCTCAGCGGGAGAGCGAAAAACATTCAGTACTTC.

The rearrangement uses TRBV6-5 and TRBJ2-1; 12 nucleotides line up with TRBD2. The CDR3 sequence is 16 residues long. The V segment lost 4 bases and the J segment 2 bases; nucleotides outside the gene matches: 3. The germline CDR1 and CDR2 sequences are MNHEY and SVGAGI. The CDR3 DNA sequence: TGTGCCAGCAGTTCCGCTAGCGGGGGGGCCTACAATGAGCAGTTCTTC. It encodes CASSSASGGAYNEQFF.

This rearrangement joins TRBV5-1 to TRBJ1-2; TRBD1 is a possible D gene (6 bases). Germline V gives CDR1 SGHRS, CDR2 YFSETQ. CDR3 length: 14 amino acids. Trimming cost V 5 bases and J 8 bases, with 19 bases left between them. The CDR3 sequence: CASSSGGREWGYTF. CDR3 DNA: TGCGCCAGCAGTTCTGGGGGCAGGGAATGGGGCTACACCTTC. Combining the CDR3 with reference TRBV5-1 and TRBJ1-2 gives the whole variable domain KAGVTQTPRYLIKTRGQQVTLSCSPISGHRSVSWYQQTPGQGLQFLFEYFSETQRNKGNFPGRFSGRQFSNSRSEMNVSTLELGDSALYLCASSSGGREWGYTFGSGTRLTVV.

The chain joins TRBV5-1 to TRBJ1-4; D gene uncertain. CDR1 SGHRS and CDR2 YFSETQ come from the germline V gene. CDR3 length: 16 residues. V was cut by 3 bases and J by 5 bases, with 17 bases left in between. The CDR3 loop is CASSSDPGYGNEKLFF. Written as DNA, the CDR3 is TGCGCCAGCAGCTCGGATCCCGGCTACGGAAATGAAAAACTGTTTTTT.

CDR3 region: CASSYSTGGPFAEQYF. The CDR3 DNA is TGTGCCAGCAGTTACTCTACAGGGGGACCTTTTGCCGAGCAGTACTTC. The rearrangement links TRBV6-5 to TRBJ2-7; TRBD1 agrees at 8 bases. Germline CDR1 and CDR2: MNHEY and SVGAGI. Trimming at V came to 0 bases and at J to 6 bases, leaving 10 bases not matched to a gene. The CDR3 extends over 16 amino acids.

The chain carries TRBV7-2 and TRBJ1-5, with TRBD1 identical over 7 bases. In germline, CDR1 is SGHTA, CDR2 FQGNSA. V was clipped by 6 bases and J by 5 bases; unmatched bases: 10. This CDR3 is built from 15 residues. CDR3 sequence reads: CASSSQGGKDQPQHF. CDR3 nucleotide sequence: TGTGCCAGCAGTTCGCAGGGGGGTAAGGATCAGCCCCAGCATTTT.

This chain links TRBV27 with TRBJ1-5; D uncertain. V shed 7 bases and J shed 2 bases, with 3 bases lying between them. From germline, CDR1 is MNHEY and CDR2 SMNVEV (reference sequence). This CDR3 is built from 11 residues. The CDR3 nucleotides are TGTGCCAGCATGGGCAATCAGCCCCAGCATTTT. This translates into CASMGNQPQHF.

The rearrangement joins TRBV5-1 to TRBJ2-1; D not certain. Trimming took 3 bases from V and 11 from J, leaving 15 bases between them. CDR1 SGHRS and CDR2 YFSETQ come from the germline V gene. The CDR3 extends over 13 amino acids. In DNA form, the CDR3 reads TGCGCCAGCAGCTCCAACCCGGACGGAAAGCAGTTCTTC. Its translation: CASSSNPDGKQFF.

In this sample, this clone turned up a few times. V and J are TRBV6-9 and TRBJ1-5; maybe TRBD1 (6 bases). This CDR3 is 14 amino acids long. Per germline, CDR1 MNHGY and CDR2 SVAAGI. Trimming took off 5 bases at V and 2 bases at J, with 10 bases between the two ends. The CDR3 nucleotides are TGTGCCAGCAGTGCCAGACAGGGCAATCAGCCCCAGCATTTT. Protein product: CASSARQGNQPQHF.

The CDR3 is CASSKLRGASSGNTIYF. The DNA for the CDR3 is TGTGCCAGCAGCAAACTCAGGGGAGCAAGCTCTGGAAACACCATATATTTT. This chain links TRBV21-1 with TRBJ1-3; TRBD1, the table's D call, was not compared with the DNA. TRBV21-1 is annotated as a pseudogene. This CDR3 is 17 amino acids long.

This chain joins TRBV5-1 and TRBJ2-3; possible D gene TRBD2, 7 bases. The CDR3 runs to 15 residues. With 0 bases removed from V and 2 bases from J, the gap between germline ends came to 10 bases. CDR1 and CDR2 from the germline V gene are SGHRS and YFSETQ. In DNA, the CDR3 is TGCGCCAGCAGCTTGGCGGGGGGCCTCACAGATACGCAGTATTTT. Amino acids: CASSLAGGLTDTQYF.

The chain combines TRBV7-2 with TRBJ2-1; 9 bases align to TRBD1. The CDR3 is 15 amino acids. From germline, CDR1 is SGHTA and CDR2 FQGNSA. The ends lost 6 bases at V and 4 bases at J; junction bases unmatched: 7. In nucleotides, the CDR3 is TGTGCCAGCAGACCTGACAGGGGGTTGTACAATGAGCAGTTCTTC. It translates to CASRPDRGLYNEQFF.

The chain uses TRBV7-2 and TRBJ2-4; perhaps TRBD1 as D (7 bases). Per the germline V gene, CDR1 is SGHTA and CDR2 is FQGNSA. Trimming took 5 bases from V and 6 from J, leaving 14 bases between them. The CDR3 is made up of 14 amino acids. The CDR3 region has the DNA TGTGCCAGCAGCCATCGGCGGGACAGAAACATTCAGTACTTC. It is translated as CASSHRRDRNIQYF.